The entry below gives a single T cell receptor (beta chain) sequence along with its context. V lost 5 bases and J lost 13; bases outside the gene matches: 13. The CDR3 has 14 residues. The germline V gene has CDR1 SGHVS and CDR2 FQNEAQ. Profiling relied on immunoSEQ multiplex PCR, and the TCRdb table lists in-frame clones only, not all of them. The data contain fewer than 150,000 clones, 85% of them singletons. The entry originates in a study of blood T cell repertoires in COVID-19. Study context: T cells, B-cell-depleted T cells, or PBMCs supplied cDNA or gDNA.

This chain uses TRBV7-8 with TRBJ2-1, with 8 bases lining up with TRBD2. The sequencing input was peripheral blood. The sequence derives from a human donor in a cohort sampled during active COVID-19. Here the CDR3 DNA reads TGTGCCAGCAGCGAATGGACTAGCCTAAGTGCTCAGTTCTTC. Its translation is CASSEWTSLSAQFF.